This T cell receptor beta chain was retrieved from a study of blood T cell repertoires in COVID-19. Sequencing was performed with immunoSEQ multiplex PCR; in TCRdb, only in-frame clones are kept and a portion is missing. The sample has 170,000 or so clones; roughly nine tenths are singletons. CDR1 is LNHDA, CDR2 SQIVND, per germline (reference sequence). The V end was cut by 9 bases, the J end by 4 bases, with 10 bases between. CDR3 length: 11 amino acids. Material for sequencing was peripheral blood. The V and J genes are TRBV19 and TRBJ2-7; D is possibly TRBD2 (6 bases). The receptor comes from a man aged 18 to 29 who had recovered from COVID-19. CDR3 bases: TGTGCCAGCCGGGACTCTTACGAGCAGTACTTC. Amino acid sequence: CASRDSYEQYF.